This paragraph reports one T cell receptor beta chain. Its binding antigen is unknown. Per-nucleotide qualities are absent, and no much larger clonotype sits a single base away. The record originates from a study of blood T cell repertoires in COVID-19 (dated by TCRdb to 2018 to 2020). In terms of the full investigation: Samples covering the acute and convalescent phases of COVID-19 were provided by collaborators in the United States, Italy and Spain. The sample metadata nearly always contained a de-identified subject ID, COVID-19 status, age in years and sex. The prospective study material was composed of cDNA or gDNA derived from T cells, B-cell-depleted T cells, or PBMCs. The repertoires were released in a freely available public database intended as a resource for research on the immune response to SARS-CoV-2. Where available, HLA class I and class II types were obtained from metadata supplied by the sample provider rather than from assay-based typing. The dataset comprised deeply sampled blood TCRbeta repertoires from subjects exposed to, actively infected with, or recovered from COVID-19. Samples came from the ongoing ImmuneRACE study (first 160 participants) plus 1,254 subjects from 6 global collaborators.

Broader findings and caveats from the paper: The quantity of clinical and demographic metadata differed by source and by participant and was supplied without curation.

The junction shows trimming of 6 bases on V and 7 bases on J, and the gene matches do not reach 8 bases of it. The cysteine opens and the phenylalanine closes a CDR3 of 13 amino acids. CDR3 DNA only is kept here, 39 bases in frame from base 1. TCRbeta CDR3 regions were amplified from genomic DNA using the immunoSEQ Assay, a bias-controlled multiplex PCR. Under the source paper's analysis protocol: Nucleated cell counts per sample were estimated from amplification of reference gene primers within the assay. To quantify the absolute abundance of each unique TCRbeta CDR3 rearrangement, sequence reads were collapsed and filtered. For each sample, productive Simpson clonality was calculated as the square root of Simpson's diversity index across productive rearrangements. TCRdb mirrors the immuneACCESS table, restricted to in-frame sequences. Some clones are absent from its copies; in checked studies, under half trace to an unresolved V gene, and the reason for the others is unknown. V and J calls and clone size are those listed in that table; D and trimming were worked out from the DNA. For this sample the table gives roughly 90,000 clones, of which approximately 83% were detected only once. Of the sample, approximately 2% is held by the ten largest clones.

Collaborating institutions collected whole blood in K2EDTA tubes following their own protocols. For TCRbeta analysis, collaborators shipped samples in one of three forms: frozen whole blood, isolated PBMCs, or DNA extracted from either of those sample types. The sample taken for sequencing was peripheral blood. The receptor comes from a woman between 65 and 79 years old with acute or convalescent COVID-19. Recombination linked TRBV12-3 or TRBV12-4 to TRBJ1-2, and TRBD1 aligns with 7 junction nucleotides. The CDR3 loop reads CASRSTGVSGYTF. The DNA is TGTGCCAGCAGATCAACAGGGGTTTCTGGCTACACCTTC.